The 21 T cell receptor beta chains presented below share a single source sample, sequenced in a study of glioma-infiltrating T cells after dendritic cell vaccination. Profiled with immunoSEQ multiplex PCR; TCRdb holds only in-frame clones, not every one. Of roughly 47,000 clones listed, 85% are singletons. Sequencing used blood, obtained before dendritic cell vaccination. The source is a human donor with glioblastoma.

The chain uses TRBV2 and TRBJ2-5; D is possibly TRBD1 (5 bases). The CDR3 is made up of 11 amino acids. Germline CDR1 SNHLY, CDR2 FYNNEI. Trimming took 9 bases from V and 1 from J, leaving 6 bases between them. Here the CDR3 DNA reads TGTGCCAGACAGGTCCAAGAGACCCAGTACTTC. Translating gives CARQVQETQYF.

V and J are TRBV5-6 and TRBJ2-7; TRBD1 aligns across 10 bases. Germline-derived CDR1 and CDR2 are SGHDT and YYEEEE. V was clipped by 5 bases and J by 3 bases; unmatched bases: 8. This CDR3 spans 15 amino acids. The chain's CDR3 is CASSRDRGLNYEQYF. Written as DNA, the CDR3 is TGTGCCAGCAGTCGGGACAGGGGACTAAACTACGAGCAGTACTTC.

This chain links TRBV2 with TRBJ1-5; no firm D call. Trimming took 0 bases from V and 14 from J, leaving 14 bases between them. The CDR3 loop spans 13 amino acids. Germline CDR1 is SNHLY and CDR2 is FYNNEI. The CDR3 DNA sequence: TGTGCCAGCAGTGAAGCCCTCAAAGTTCAGGAGCATTTT. Its protein is CASSEALKVQEHF.

This clone came up once. The rearrangement links TRBV7-8 to TRBJ2-5, with a weak D call TRBD2 (5 bases). V was trimmed by 3 bases and J by 5 bases, leaving 13 bases between them. Germline assignment: CDR1 SGHVS and CDR2 FQNEAQ. The CDR3 totals 14 residues. For the CDR3, the DNA is TGTGCCAGCAGCTTGAGGGATAATGTGGAGACCCAGTACTTC. It translates to CASSLRDNVETQYF.

The sample holds one count of this clone. This chain uses TRBV7-9 with TRBJ1-6; D perhaps matches TRBD1 (6 bases). Germline CDR1 is SEHNR and CDR2 is FQNEAQ (reference sequence). V lost 5 bases and J 7 bases, leaving 12 bases between the germline ends. The CDR3 spans 14 residues. The CDR3 DNA sequence: TGTGCCAGCAGCACCACAGGGAAAAATTCACCCCTCCACTTT. Its protein is CASSTTGKNSPLHF.

Only a few counts were recorded for this clone. Other nucleotide sequences in the sample specify the same CDR3. V gene TRBV9 combines with J gene TRBJ2-1; D possibly corresponds to TRBD2 (6 bases). The CDR3 covers 14 residues. The V gene's germline CDR1 is SGDLS and CDR2 YYNGEE. V gave up 1 base and J gave up 6 bases, with 11 bases separating them. The CDR3 region has the DNA TGTGCCAGCAGCGTAAGGCAGGGAGGCAATGAGCAGTTCTTC. It encodes CASSVRQGGNEQFF.

This sequence joins TRBV6-6 and TRBJ1-1; 8 nucleotides line up with TRBD1. The CDR3 is 14 amino acids. J was trimmed by 1 base and V by 7 bases; bases with no gene match: 5. Germline-derived CDR1 and CDR2 are MNHNY and SVGAGI (reference sequence). Here the CDR3 reads CASNPTGANTEAFF. In nucleotides, the CDR3 is TGTGCCAGCAATCCGACAGGGGCGAACACTGAAGCTTTCTTT.

The rearrangement uses TRBV29-1 and TRBJ1-2, with TRBD1 matching over 10 bases. There are 15 residues in the CDR3. With V trimmed by 6 bases and J by 5 bases, 12 bases remained unmatched. In germline, CDR1 is SQVTM, CDR2 ANQGSEA. CDR3 sequence (DNA): TGCAGCGTAGGGACAGGGGCTGGAGGTAGATATGGCTACACCTTC. Translated, it gives CSVGTGAGGRYGYTF.

The rearrangement links TRBV5-1 to TRBJ2-3; unclear D gene. Germline assignment: CDR1 SGHRS and CDR2 YFSETQ. The CDR3 length is 15 residues. The V end lost 0 bases, the J end lost 0 bases, and 8 bases lay between the germline ends. DNA of the CDR3: TGCGCCAGCAGCTTGGCTGCGGTGAGCACAGATACGCAGTATTTT. Translated, it gives CASSLAAVSTDTQYF. The full variable domain, completed using reference TRBV5-1 and TRBJ2-3, is KAGVTQTPRYLIKTRGQQVTLSCSPISGHRSVSWYQQTPGQGLQFLFEYFSETQRNKGNFPGRFSGRQFSNSRSEMNVSTLELGDSALYLCASSLAAVSTDTQYFGPGTRLTVL.

The chain employs TRBV5-4 and TRBJ2-1; D is possibly TRBD1 (5 bases). V lost 0 bases and J lost 6, with 19 bases in between. Germline loops: CDR1 SGHNT, CDR2 YYREEE (reference sequence). The CDR3 has 17 residues. The CDR3: CASSLGVGHRVGNEQFF. The CDR3 region has the DNA TGTGCCAGCAGCTTGGGGGTTGGACACCGGGTGGGCAATGAGCAGTTCTTC.

This chain joins TRBV29-1 and TRBJ2-1, with 7 bases fitting TRBD1. The ends lost 4 bases at V and 2 bases at J; junction bases unmatched: 2. Per germline, CDR1 SQVTM and CDR2 ANQGSEA. There are 13 residues in the CDR3. The CDR3 sequence: CSVATGAYNEQFF. CDR3 DNA: TGCAGCGTTGCCACAGGGGCCTACAATGAGCAGTTCTTC.

The genes are TRBV4-3 and TRBJ2-2, with D hard to call. V was pared by 0 bases and J by 1 base, with 15 bases between. The CDR3 covers 18 residues. Germline loops: CDR1 LGHNA, CDR2 YSLEER. CDR3 coding DNA: TGCGCCAGCAGCCAAGAAATTGGTGGCCAATTGAACACCGGGGAGCTGTTTTTT. Its protein product is CASSQEIGGQLNTGELFF.

V and J are TRBV7-2 and TRBJ2-7, with 10 bases matching TRBD1. The CDR3 consists of 15 residues. The germline CDR1 and CDR2 sequences are SGHTA and FQGNSA. V shed 4 bases and J 6 bases; nucleotides not matched to a gene: 9. The DNA of the CDR3 is TGTGCCAGCAGCTCGGGACAGGGGTTTTTCGGCGAGCAGTACTTC. Its translation: CASSSGQGFFGEQYF.

The chain is built from TRBV30 and TRBJ2-7; D is possibly TRBD1 (6 bases). The CDR3 covers 13 residues. V was pared by 1 base and J by 3 bases, with 10 bases between. From germline, CDR1 is GTSNPN and CDR2 SVGIG (reference sequence). In nucleotides, the CDR3 is TGTGCCTGGAGTGGGGACAAGTACTACGAGCAGTACTTC. Translation gives CAWSGDKYYEQYF. Full variable domain (rest looked up from reference TRBV30 and TRBJ2-7): SQTIHQWPATLVQPVGSPLSLECTVEGTSNPNLYWYRQAAGRGLQLLFYSVGIGQISSEVPQNLSASRPQDRQFILSSKKLLLSDSGFYLCAWSGDKYYEQYFGPGTRLTVT.

This chain uses TRBV6-5 with TRBJ1-5; D possibly corresponds to TRBD1 (5 bases). The germline V gene has CDR1 MNHEY and CDR2 SVGAGI. V lost 8 bases to trimming and J lost 2 bases, with 13 bases between them. This CDR3 region has 14 residues. CDR3 DNA: TGTGCCAGCCGCTCGCGGGGCGGCAATCAGCCCCAGCATTTT. Residues: CASRSRGGNQPQHF.

Remarks on this clone: Relative to the germline gene, one junction end is altered; a read error may explain this. The chain is built from TRBV7-7 and TRBJ2-5, with TRBD2 matching over 15 bases. This CDR3 has 15 residues. Germline V gene sequence: CDR1 SSHAT, CDR2 FNYEAQ (reference sequence). The CDR3 region has the DNA TGTGCTAGCAGCTTAGGACTAGCGGGAGGGGAGACCCAGTACTTC. This gives the protein CASSLGLAGGETQYF.

The rearrangement joins TRBV13 to TRBJ2-7; 8 nucleotides match TRBD2. The CDR3 covers 14 residues. V was pared by 6 bases and J by 6 bases, with 10 bases of the junction left unmatched. Germline V gene lookup returns CDR1 PRHDT and CDR2 FYEKMQ (reference sequence). In DNA form, the CDR3 reads TGTGCCAGCAGAAAAGCGGGAGCCGGGGGCGAGCAGTACTTC. As protein: CASRKAGAGGEQYF.

Turning to this clone: Other DNA sequences in this specimen translate into the identical CDR3. The chain combines TRBV7-2 with TRBJ1-2; D is possibly TRBD1 (5 bases). V lost 2 bases and J 2 bases, leaving 12 bases between the germline ends. Germline V lookup: CDR1 SGHTA, CDR2 FQGNSA. The CDR3 is 15 amino acids. CDR3: CASSLPGGINYGYTF. The CDR3 DNA is TGTGCCAGCAGCTTACCGGGGGGGATAAACTATGGCTACACCTTC. Filled out from reference TRBV7-2 and TRBJ1-2, the complete variable domain reads GAGVSQSPSNKVTEKGKDVELRCDPISGHTALYWYRQSLGQGLEFLIYFQGNSAPDKSGLPSDRFSAERTGGSVSTLTIQRTQQEDSAVYLCASSLPGGINYGYTFGSGTRLTVV.

The V call is TRBV5-5, the J call TRBJ1-4; D possibly corresponds to TRBD1 (6 bases). This CDR3 spans 12 amino acids. With 1 base removed from V and 8 bases from J, the gap between germline ends came to 6 bases. The germline V gene has CDR1 SGHKS and CDR2 YYEKEE (reference sequence). In nucleotides, the CDR3 is TGTGCCAGCAGCTTGAGGGGGGAAAAACTGTTTTTT. This encodes CASSLRGEKLFF.

This clone has just one count. The gene calls are TRBV9 and TRBJ2-7; D is ambiguous. The germline V and J ends were trimmed by 0 bases and 7 bases, with 14 bases remaining between them. CDR3 length: 14 amino acids. Per germline, CDR1 SGDLS and CDR2 YYNGEE. The CDR3 region has the DNA TGTGCCAGCAGCGTAGACCAGTTCCCCGGGGAGCAGTACTTC. The encoded protein is CASSVDQFPGEQYF.

The chain links TRBV6-5 to TRBJ2-5; 13 bases align to TRBD2. CDR3 length equals 16 residues. Germline CDR1 is MNHEY and CDR2 is SVGAGI. Unmatched junction bases numbered 7, after V lost 4 bases and J lost 5 bases. CDR3 amino acids: CASSFRTSGRGETQYF. DNA for the CDR3: TGTGCCAGCAGTTTTAGGACTAGCGGGAGAGGGGAGACCCAGTACTTC.